Following are 27 T cell receptor beta chains from one sample sequenced in a study of breast tumors, draining lymph nodes, adjacent tissues. Each CDR3 protein is one row after TCRdb ran MiXCR on the multiplex PCR reads. Of under 350,000 distinct CDR3 sequences listed, around 31% are singletons. Samples came from axillary lymph nodes draining the breast cancer. The sequenced material came from axillary lymph node tissue. These TCRs come from a female donor with breast cancer. Some clones in this sample may be carry-over from other donors' samples.

The table lists this clonotype with many counts. The rearrangement joins TRBV11-3 to TRBJ1-2; D ambiguous. The CDR3 contains 14 residues. Trimming took 4 bases from V and 8 from J, leaving 17 bases between them. Per the germline V gene, CDR1 is SGHNT and CDR2 is YENEEA. The CDR3 DNA reads TGTGCCAGCAGCTCCCCCCGGCAACCGTGGGGCTACACCTTC. Its translation is CASSSPRQPWGYTF.

The V call is TRBV30, the J call TRBJ2-5; TRBD2 aligns across 14 bases. The CDR3 contains 14 residues. The germline gives CDR1 GTSNPN, CDR2 SVGIG (reference sequence). V dropped 3 bases and J dropped 12; count of bases not matched to a gene: 9. CDR3: CAWSGVTSGRAEYF. As DNA, the CDR3 is TGTGCCTGGAGCGGGGTGACTAGCGGGAGGGCCGAGTACTTC.

This clonotype has ten or more counts. The chain recombines TRBV6-6 with TRBJ2-1; D gene unclear. The germline gives CDR1 MNHNY, CDR2 SVGAGI (reference sequence). V gave up 5 bases and J gave up 8 bases, with 19 bases separating them. There are 15 residues in the CDR3. CDR3 region: CASSPGRKETDEQFF. CDR3 in DNA: TGTGCCAGCAGTCCCGGACGGAAAGAGACGGATGAGCAGTTCTTC.

Concerning this clonotype: Possible read error: a much larger clone is one base away. V is TRBV5-6 and J is TRBJ2-5; 9 bases align to TRBD2. The germline V gene has CDR1 SGHDT and CDR2 YYEEEE. CDR3 size: 17 residues. CDR3 coding DNA: TGTGCCAGCAACTTGGCCGGGCGGGAGGGCCCCGGAGAGACCCAGTACTTC. It codes for CASNLAGREGPGETQYF.

This clonotype was observed many times. CDR3 protein: CATSDPPRGAGGTDTQYF. The CDR3 bases are TGTGCCACCAGTGATCCTCCACGGGGAGCGGGAGGTACAGATACGCAGTATTTT. The genes are TRBV24-1 and TRBJ2-3, with 9 bases aligning to TRBD2. The trim removed 3 bases at V and 3 bases at J, leaving 12 bases unmatched. The CDR3 covers 18 residues. From germline, CDR1 is KGHDR and CDR2 SFDVKD.

This clonotype was picked up many times. The chain uses TRBV4-3 and TRBJ1-3; the match to TRBD1 covers 7 bases. The trim removed 0 bases at V and 4 bases at J, leaving 9 bases unmatched. Germline V CDR1 and CDR2: LGHNA, YSLEER. CDR3 size: 17 residues. The CDR3 spells CASSQDLATGKGNTIYF. CDR3 DNA sequence: TGCGCCAGCAGCCAAGATCTAGCGACAGGGAAAGGAAACACCATATATTTT.

This clonotype came up many times. The J gene is TRBJ2-7, the V gene TRBV7-9; 7 nucleotides match TRBD2. From germline, CDR1 is SEHNR and CDR2 FQNEAQ (reference sequence). The CDR3 is made up of 16 amino acids. V gave up 5 bases and J gave up 5 bases; unmatched junction bases: 15. In DNA form, the CDR3 reads TGTGCCAGCAGCCACGGGGGACTCGGGAGGTCCCACGAGCAGTACTTC. It yields the protein CASSHGGLGRSHEQYF.

This clonotype was observed a single time. An end of the junction differs from the germline gene, which may be a read error. The V and J genes are TRBV6-1 and TRBJ2-7, with 9 bases identical to TRBD2. The V gene's germline CDR1 is MNHNS and CDR2 SASEGT. This CDR3 spans 15 amino acids. The CDR3: CASSEELAGYHEQYF. The CDR3 region has the DNA TGCGCCAGCAGTGAAGAGCTAGCGGGGTACCACGAGCAGTACTTC.

The table lists this clonotype with many counts. This chain uses TRBV20-1 with TRBJ2-7, with unresolved D. From germline, CDR1 is DFQATT and CDR2 SNEGSKA (reference sequence). CDR3 length equals 12 residues. Trimming pared 7 bases from V and 4 bases from J, leaving 14 bases between. CDR3 DNA: TGCAGTGGCAGACGTCGGTTATACGAGCAGTACTTC. Translation: CSGRRRLYEQYF.

The V gene is TRBV7-6, the J gene TRBJ2-7; 7 positions match TRBD2. Germline V gene lookup returns CDR1 SGHVS and CDR2 FNYEAQ. With 5 bases clipped from V and 0 bases from J, the junction kept 10 bases outside the gene matches. CDR3 length equals 16 residues. CDR3 nucleotides: TGTGCCAGCAGCCTCTATAGCGGGTGGAGCTCCTACGAGCAGTACTTC. It encodes CASSLYSGWSSYEQYF.

This clonotype has at least ten counts. The chain combines TRBV7-9 with TRBJ2-7; 9 bases match TRBD1. V was pared by 1 base and J by 3 bases, with 4 bases of the junction left unmatched. The CDR3 is made up of 15 amino acids. CDR1 is SEHNR, CDR2 FQNEAQ, per germline (reference sequence). This CDR3 reads CASSLEGTGNYEQYF. The CDR3 DNA reads TGTGCCAGCAGCTTAGAAGGGACAGGGAACTACGAGCAGTACTTC. Drawing the rest from reference TRBV7-9 and TRBJ2-7, the complete variable domain is DTGVSQNPRHKITKRGQNVTFRCDPISEHNRLYWYRQTLGQGPEFLTYFQNEAQLEKSRLLSDRFSAERPKGSFSTLEIQRTEQGDSAMYLCASSLEGTGNYEQYFGPGTRLTVT.

There are many counts of this clonotype. The V and J genes are TRBV5-6 and TRBJ2-3, with TRBD2 matching over 8 bases. After removal of 2 bases from V and 2 bases from J, the junction contained 1 base not matched to a gene. The CDR3 contains 14 residues. From germline, CDR1 is SGHDT and CDR2 YYEEEE. CDR3 loop: CASSFGRATDTQYF. The CDR3 DNA reads as TGTGCCAGCAGCTTCGGGAGGGCCACAGATACGCAGTATTTT.

This clonotype appeared a single time. This may be a read error, as it is one base from a much larger clone. The chain couples TRBV6-2 or TRBV6-3 to TRBJ1-5; 7 bases line up with TRBD1. CDR1 and CDR2 from the germline V gene are MNHEY and SVGEGT. The CDR3 spans 15 residues. V was clipped by 5 bases and J by 4 bases; unmatched bases: 8. The CDR3 protein is CASSHKRDSNQPQHF. The CDR3 coding sequence is TGTGCCAGCAGTCACAAAAGGGACAGTAATCAGCCCCAGCATTTT.

This clonotype was counted at least ten times. The V call is TRBV10-3, the J call TRBJ2-3; 7 nucleotides match TRBD1. This CDR3 contains 17 residues. The V and J ends lost 0 bases and 0 bases, in that order; junction bases with no gene match: 6. Germline CDR1 reads ENHRY; CDR2 reads SYGVKD. This CDR3 reads CAISESRGGFSTDTQYF. CDR3 nucleotide sequence: TGTGCCATCAGTGAGTCCCGAGGGGGCTTTAGCACAGATACGCAGTATTTT.

This clonotype was counted at least ten times. The chain uses TRBV7-9 and TRBJ2-2; 10 nucleotides align to TRBD2. V lost 2 bases to trimming and J lost 3 bases; unmatched junction nucleotides: 6. This CDR3 contains 17 residues. Germline-derived CDR1 and CDR2 are SEHNR and FQNEAQ (reference sequence). The CDR3 DNA sequence: TGTGCCAGCAGCTTATCGGAGCTAGCGGGAGACACCGGGGAGCTGTTTTTT. It is translated as CASSLSELAGDTGELFF.

This clonotype was seen many times. This chain connects TRBV20-1 to TRBJ2-7; possible D gene TRBD2, 6 bases. With 1 base removed from V and 7 bases from J, the gap between germline ends came to 17 bases. The CDR3 has 14 amino acids. CDR1 DFQATT and CDR2 SNEGSKA come from the germline V gene (reference sequence). The CDR3 sequence is CSARGELDGGEQYF. CDR3 nucleotide sequence: TGCAGTGCTAGAGGGGAGTTGGACGGGGGAGAGCAGTACTTC.

The sample holds many counts of this clonotype. The chain uses TRBV4-1 and TRBJ2-7; possible D gene TRBD1, 6 bases. Trimming removed 3 bases at V and 3 bases at J, with 18 bases between. This CDR3 contains 16 residues. The germline CDR1 and CDR2 sequences are MGHRA and YSYEKL. The CDR3 DNA is TGCGCCAGCAGCCAGCCCGGGACACCAGGAGACTACGAGCAGTACTTC. Translating it yields CASSQPGTPGDYEQYF.

This clonotype came up many times. The rearrangement uses TRBV7-9 and TRBJ2-1, with a tentative D call TRBD2 (6 bases). CDR3 length: 14 residues. The ends were cut back, 4 bases at V and 7 bases at J, with 14 bases in the middle. Germline V lookup: CDR1 SEHNR, CDR2 FQNEAQ (reference sequence). CDR3 nucleotides: TGTGCCAGCAGCTCTCCAGAGAGCGGGAATGAGCAGTTCTTC. Its protein is CASSSPESGNEQFF.

This clonotype was detected ten times or more. The gene calls are TRBV15 and TRBJ1-5; 8 bases map to TRBD1. Germline V gives CDR1 LNHNV, CDR2 YYDKDF (reference sequence). The CDR3 totals 19 residues. The junction had 10 bases not matched to a gene; V was cut back by 0 bases and J by 0 bases. CDR3: CATSRDPQGATYSNQPQHF. For the CDR3, the DNA is TGTGCCACCAGCAGAGATCCGCAGGGGGCCACTTATAGCAATCAGCCCCAGCATTTT.

Notes on this clonotype: This sequence may be a read error, since a much larger clone differs from it by one base. The chain combines TRBV7-9 with TRBJ1-2, with 9 bases that match TRBD1. V dropped 4 bases and J dropped 12; count of bases not matched to a gene: 18. Looked up from germline, CDR1 is SEHNR and CDR2 is FQNEAQ (reference sequence). This CDR3 contains 16 residues. The CDR3 protein is CASSSPGQGYKEGHTF. CDR3 bases: TGTGCCAGCAGCTCACCGGGACAGGGATATAAAGAGGGCCACACCTTC. Looking up the rest from reference TRBV7-9 and TRBJ1-2 gives the full variable domain: DTGVSQNPRHKITKRGQNVTFRCDPISEHNRLYWYRQTLGQGPEFLTYFQNEAQLEKSRLLSDRFSAERPKGSFSTLEIQRTEQGDSAMYLCASSSPGQGYKEGHTFGSGTRLTVV.

This clonotype has only a few counts. V gene TRBV6-5 combines with J gene TRBJ2-2; D ambiguous. The V gene lost 4 bases and the J gene lost 3 bases, with 6 bases spanning the gap. The CDR3 covers 13 residues. CDR1 is MNHEY and CDR2 is SVGAGI in the germline V gene. The CDR3, as DNA: TGTGCCAGCAGTTCCCGGGACACCGGGGAGCTGTTTTTT. Amino acids: CASSSRDTGELFF.

This clonotype was detected ten times or more. V gene TRBV10-1 combines with J gene TRBJ2-7; the D is unclear. Trimming shortened V by 0 bases and J by 2 bases, and 8 bases separated the two germline ends. CDR3 length: 14 residues. Looked up from germline, CDR1 is WNHNN and CDR2 is SYGVQD (reference sequence). The CDR3 region has the DNA TGCGCCAGCAGTGAGTCGGGCAAGACCTACGAGCAGTACTTC. The encoded protein is CASSESGKTYEQYF.

This clonotype was recorded at least ten times. The V gene is TRBV9, the J gene TRBJ1-6; possible D gene TRBD1, 5 bases. Germline CDR1 is SGDLS and CDR2 is YYNGEE. V was cut by 2 bases and J by 10 bases, with 13 bases left in between. The CDR3 length is 14 residues. Here the CDR3 DNA reads TGTGCCAGCAGCGTGGCGACAGCGAGGTCACCCCTCCACTTT. As protein: CASSVATARSPLHF.

This chain connects TRBV7-8 to TRBJ2-4; D not resolved. This CDR3 has 13 residues. Germline lookup yields CDR1 SGHVS and CDR2 FQNEAQ. Trimming took 5 bases from V and 8 from J, leaving 13 bases between them. The CDR3 loop reads CASSAVGPHIQYF. The CDR3 DNA reads TGTGCCAGCAGCGCCGTTGGGCCCCACATTCAGTACTTC.

V is TRBV18 and J is TRBJ2-7; D gene ambiguous. The germline gives CDR1 KGHSH, CDR2 LQKENI. Trimming removed 3 bases from V and 4 bases from J, with 10 bases in between. This CDR3 spans 13 amino acids. CDR3 in amino acids: CASSPPSEYEQYF. The CDR3 nucleotides read TGTGCCAGCTCACCCCCTTCCGAGTACGAGCAGTACTTC.

V usage is TRBV19 and J usage is TRBJ1-5, with D tentatively TRBD1 (5 bases). The CDR3 length is 16 residues. Germline V gives CDR1 LNHDA, CDR2 SQIVND (reference sequence). Deletions cut 1 base from V and 11 bases from J, with 21 bases between. This chain's CDR3 is CASSIGGGAPQETQHF. For the CDR3, the DNA is TGTGCCAGTAGTATAGGGGGGGGTGCCCCACAAGAGACCCAGCATTTT.

This clonotype occurred many times. The chain couples TRBV5-5 to TRBJ1-3, with D uncertain. The germline gives CDR1 SGHKS, CDR2 YYEKEE (reference sequence). CDR3 size: 15 residues. V lost 6 bases to trimming and J lost 0 bases, with 13 bases between them. In DNA, the CDR3 is TGTGCCAGCAACCGCCAGGATAGCTCTGGAAACACCATATATTTT. This codes for CASNRQDSSGNTIYF.